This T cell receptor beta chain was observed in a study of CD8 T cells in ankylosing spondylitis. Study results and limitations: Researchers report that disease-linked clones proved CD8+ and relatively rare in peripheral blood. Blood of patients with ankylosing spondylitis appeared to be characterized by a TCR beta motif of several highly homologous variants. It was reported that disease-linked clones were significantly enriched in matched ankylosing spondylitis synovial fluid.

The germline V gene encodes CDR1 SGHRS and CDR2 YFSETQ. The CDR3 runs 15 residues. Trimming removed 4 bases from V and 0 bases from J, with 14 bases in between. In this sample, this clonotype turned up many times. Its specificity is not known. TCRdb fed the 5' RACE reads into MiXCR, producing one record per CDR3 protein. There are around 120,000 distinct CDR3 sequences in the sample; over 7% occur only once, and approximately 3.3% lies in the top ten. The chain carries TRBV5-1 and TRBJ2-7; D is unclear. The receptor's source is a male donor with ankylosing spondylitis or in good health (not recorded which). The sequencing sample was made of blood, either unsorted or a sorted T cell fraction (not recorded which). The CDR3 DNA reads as TGCGCCAGCAGCCCATTAGACCCCGACTCCTACGAGCAGTACTTC. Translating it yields CASSPLDPDSYEQYF. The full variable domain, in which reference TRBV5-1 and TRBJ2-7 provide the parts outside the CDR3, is KAGVTQTPRYLIKTRGQQVTLSCSPISGHRSVSWYQQTPGQGLQFLFEYFSETQRNKGNFPGRFSGRQFSNSRSEMNVSTLELGDSALYLCASSPLDPDSYEQYFGPGTRLTVT.